Below, 32 T cell receptor beta chains from the same sample are listed, as sequenced in a study of technical replicates of blood from a few donors. Repertoires were generated with immunoSEQ multiplex PCR, while TCRdb's copy carries only in-frame clones and drops some. The data hold about 75,000 clones, with around 97% observed a single time. The specimen sequenced was T cells isolated from PBMCs. Every receptor here comes from a human donor in good health.

V usage is TRBV6-5 and J usage is TRBJ2-3; TRBD2 might be the D (6 bases). Germline V gene data show CDR1 as MNHEY and CDR2 as SVGAGI. V was cut by 9 bases and J by 2 bases, with 15 bases left in between. The CDR3 spans 14 residues. CDR3 amino acids: CASKPSVPTDTQYF. CDR3 nucleotides: TGTGCCAGTAAGCCTAGCGTCCCCACAGATACGCAGTATTTT.

CDR3 nucleotides: TGTGCCAGCAGTTTACCCACTCTGGACACCCCCCCTAACTATGGCTACACCTTC. Its protein is CASSLPTLDTPPNYGYTF. The chain links TRBV28 to TRBJ1-2, with D perhaps matching TRBD1 (5 bases). Per germline, CDR1 MDHEN and CDR2 SYDVKM. V was cut by 2 bases and J by 0 bases, with 19 bases left in between. The CDR3 runs 18 residues.

The CDR3 nucleotides are TGTGCCAGCAGTTTTGACAGGGAGAATCAGCCCCAGCATTTT. Translated: CASSFDRENQPQHF. The chain recombines TRBV28 with TRBJ1-5; 7 nucleotides align to TRBD1. The CDR3 spans 14 residues. The junction had 3 bases not matched to a gene; V was cut back by 3 bases and J by 4 bases. Germline V CDR1 and CDR2: MDHEN, SYDVKM.

This chain connects TRBV5-1 to TRBJ2-5; TRBD2 might be the D (5 bases). The CDR3 runs 13 residues. V was trimmed by 0 bases and J by 7 bases, leaving 10 bases between them. Germline loops: CDR1 SGHRS, CDR2 YFSETQ. The CDR3 reads CASSLDGSGTQYF. CDR3 DNA sequence: TGCGCCAGCAGCTTGGACGGCAGCGGGACCCAGTACTTC.

This chain uses TRBV14 with TRBJ2-7; the match to TRBD1 covers 8 bases. Germline V gene data show CDR1 as SGHDN and CDR2 as FVKESK. Trimming cost V 1 base and J 1 base; bases outside gene matches: 3. This CDR3 spans 15 amino acids. The CDR3 reads CASSQGTGPSYEQYF. In DNA form, the CDR3 reads TGTGCCAGCAGCCAAGGGACAGGGCCTTCCTACGAGCAGTACTTC.

The V and J genes are TRBV27 and TRBJ2-7; 8 nucleotides match TRBD1. Unmatched junction bases numbered 3, after V lost 5 bases and J lost 3 bases. Germline V lookup: CDR1 MNHEY, CDR2 SMNVEV (reference sequence). The CDR3 is 13 amino acids. CDR3 nucleotide sequence: TGTGCCAGCAGTATCGACAGGGGCTACGAGCAGTACTTC. Protein sequence: CASSIDRGYEQYF.

The chain combines TRBV6-6 with TRBJ2-5; D may be TRBD1 (6 bases). The CDR3 runs 14 residues. V was trimmed by 5 bases and J by 5 bases, leaving 15 bases between them. The germline gives CDR1 MNHNY, CDR2 SVGAGI (reference sequence). This CDR3 reads CASSATGIWETQYF. CDR3 bases: TGTGCCAGCAGTGCAACAGGGATTTGGGAGACCCAGTACTTC.

This clone was picked up one time. Other DNA sequences from this sample encode an identical CDR3 as well. The chain joins TRBV29-1 to TRBJ2-7; D is undetermined. Trimming pared 0 bases from V and 1 base from J, leaving 4 bases between. The CDR3 totals 12 residues. Germline CDR1 reads SQVTM; CDR2 reads ANQGSEA. CDR3 protein: CSVEDGSYEQYF. In nucleotides, the CDR3 is TGCAGCGTTGAAGACGGGTCCTACGAGCAGTACTTC.

The chain combines TRBV27 with TRBJ2-5, with 7 bases that match TRBD2. The CDR3 has 14 residues. In germline, CDR1 is MNHEY, CDR2 SMNVEV (reference sequence). V was clipped by 0 bases and J by 10 bases; unmatched bases: 8. This CDR3 is CASSLSGGTLDQYF. DNA of the CDR3: TGTGCCAGCAGTTTATCCGGGGGGACTCTCGACCAGTACTTC.

This chain joins TRBV7-9 and TRBJ1-2; D is unclear. Germline CDR1 reads SEHNR; CDR2 reads FQNEAQ (reference sequence). The CDR3 is made up of 15 amino acids. V lost 0 bases and J 7 bases, leaving 15 bases between the germline ends. In DNA form, the CDR3 reads TGTGCCAGCAGCTTAGCGGACTACCACCTACCTGGCTACACCTTC. This codes for CASSLADYHLPGYTF.

The V call is TRBV28, the J call TRBJ2-7, with TRBD1 matching 7 bases. This CDR3 is 14 amino acids long. After removal of 8 bases from V and 2 bases from J, the junction contained 9 bases not matched to a gene. The germline V gene has CDR1 MDHEN and CDR2 SYDVKM. The CDR3 loop reads CASLRIGTAYEQYF. CDR3 in DNA: TGTGCCAGCTTGCGAATCGGGACAGCCTACGAGCAGTACTTC.

This chain connects TRBV15 to TRBJ1-5; TRBD1 matches 9 bases. Looked up from germline, CDR1 is LNHNV and CDR2 is YYDKDF (reference sequence). V gave up 5 bases and J gave up 6 bases; unmatched junction bases: 8. This CDR3 has 15 amino acids. CDR3 sequence: CATSAGTGSAQPQHF. The CDR3 nucleotides read TGTGCCACCAGCGCCGGGACAGGGTCTGCTCAGCCCCAGCATTTT.

The chain combines TRBV7-9 with TRBJ1-3; unclear D gene. CDR1 and CDR2 from the germline V gene are SEHNR and FQNEAQ (reference sequence). Trimming removed 2 bases from V and 0 bases from J, with 11 bases in between. There are 16 residues in the CDR3. CDR3 DNA: TGTGCCAGCAGCTTATTAATAGTATCCTCTGGAAACACCATATATTTT. It specifies CASSLLIVSSGNTIYF.

The genes are TRBV9 and TRBJ2-5, with D possibly matching TRBD2 (6 bases). Germline CDR1 and CDR2: SGDLS and YYNGEE. The CDR3 totals 15 residues. V was cut by 0 bases and J by 2 bases, with 11 bases left in between. The CDR3 DNA follows: TGTGCCAGCAGCGTAGAGGGACTGATACAAGAGACCCAGTACTTC. Its translation is CASSVEGLIQETQYF.

This rearrangement joins TRBV7-9 to TRBJ1-6, with a tentative D call TRBD1 (5 bases). CDR1 SEHNR and CDR2 FQNEAQ come from the germline V gene (reference sequence). CDR3 length: 15 amino acids. Trimming removed 4 bases from V and 6 bases from J, with 13 bases in between. CDR3 in amino acids: CASSSRGGGNSPLHF. DNA of the CDR3: TGTGCCAGCAGCTCCCGTGGGGGAGGTAATTCACCCCTCCACTTT.

This rearrangement joins TRBV7-2 to TRBJ2-7; 9 nucleotides align to TRBD1. This CDR3 has 16 residues. Germline CDR1 SGHTA, CDR2 FQGNSA. J gave up 2 bases and V 4 bases, and 9 bases lay outside the gene matches. The CDR3, as DNA: TGTGCCAGCAGCTCGAAATTGACAGGGGGGACCTACGAGCAGTACTTC. As protein: CASSSKLTGGTYEQYF.

J is TRBJ2-1 and V is TRBV7-3, with a tentative D call TRBD2 (6 bases). V lost 0 bases to trimming and J lost 4 bases, with 7 bases between them. Germline V CDR1 and CDR2: SGHTA, FQGTGA. There are 14 residues in the CDR3. The CDR3 here is CASSLTGGYNEQFF. In nucleotides, the CDR3 is TGTGCCAGCAGCTTAACGGGGGGTTACAATGAGCAGTTCTTC.

This chain links TRBV11-2 with TRBJ1-3; 10 bases fit TRBD1. The CDR3 length is 15 residues. The germline V gene encodes CDR1 SGHAT and CDR2 FQNNGV. Trimming at V came to 3 bases and at J to 6 bases, leaving 5 bases not matched to a gene. Here the CDR3 DNA reads TGTGCCAGCAGCTTTGACAGGGGGCAGGAAAACACCATATATTTT. Translating it yields CASSFDRGQENTIYF.

The rearrangement uses TRBV4-2 and TRBJ1-2, with a weak D call TRBD1 (5 bases). The CDR3 extends over 15 amino acids. Germline CDR1 reads LGHNA; CDR2 reads YNFKEQ. V dropped 5 bases and J dropped 4 bases, with 17 bases sitting between them. The CDR3 protein is CASSNYPATGYGYTF. The CDR3, as DNA: TGTGCCAGCAGCAACTACCCCGCCACAGGCTATGGCTACACCTTC.

This sequence joins TRBV29-1 and TRBJ2-7; D is possibly TRBD1 (6 bases). The CDR3 spans 13 residues. The germline V gene encodes CDR1 SQVTM and CDR2 ANQGSEA. Between the trimmed V and J ends, which lost 3 bases and 4 bases, there was a span of 13 bases. CDR3 residues: CSVDMGRGYEQYF. Written as DNA, the CDR3 is TGCAGCGTTGATATGGGCAGGGGATACGAGCAGTACTTC.

This clone was recorded a few times. The chain uses TRBV30 and TRBJ1-2; no clear D gene. Germline-derived CDR1 and CDR2 are GTSNPN and SVGIG (reference sequence). V shed 2 bases and J shed 8 bases, with 6 bases lying between them. The CDR3 covers 10 residues. Here the CDR3 DNA reads TGTGCCTGGAGTCGCGGCGGCTACACCTTC. This translates into CAWSRGGYTF.

V usage is TRBV30 and J usage is TRBJ1-4, with D tentatively TRBD1 (5 bases). V was shortened by 3 bases and J by 6 bases, with 20 bases between the two germline ends. The germline gives CDR1 GTSNPN, CDR2 SVGIG (reference sequence). This CDR3 has 16 residues. This chain's CDR3 is CAWSNSRGTEHEKLFF. In nucleotides, the CDR3 is TGTGCCTGGAGCAACTCCCGGGGGACGGAACATGAAAAACTGTTTTTT.

The chain recombines TRBV7-9 with TRBJ2-2, with D possibly being TRBD2 (6 bases). With 7 bases removed from V and 2 bases from J, the gap between germline ends came to 11 bases. This CDR3 contains 14 residues. The germline V gene encodes CDR1 SEHNR and CDR2 FQNEAQ (reference sequence). The CDR3 region is CASNLAFNTGELFF. CDR3 sequence (DNA): TGTGCCAGCAATCTAGCGTTTAACACCGGGGAGCTGTTTTTT. Full variable domain (missing parts from reference TRBV7-9 and TRBJ2-2): DTGVSQNPRHKITKRGQNVTFRCDPISEHNRLYWYRQTLGQGPEFLTYFQNEAQLEKSRLLSDRFSAERPKGSFSTLEIQRTEQGDSAMYLCASNLAFNTGELFFGEGSRLTVL.

V gene TRBV6-5 combines with J gene TRBJ2-7; 10 positions agree with TRBD1. Germline CDR1 is MNHEY and CDR2 is SVGAGI. V gave up 8 bases and J gave up 2 bases; unmatched junction bases: 6. The CDR3 runs 14 residues. In nucleotides, the CDR3 is TGTGCCAGCGTACCGGGACAGGGGCCCTACGAGCAGTACTTC. The encoded protein is CASVPGQGPYEQYF.

This clone has a single count. The chain carries TRBV9 and TRBJ2-2; 11 bases align to TRBD2. CDR1 and CDR2 from the germline V gene are SGDLS and YYNGEE. The CDR3 covers 16 residues. Trimming at V came to 4 bases and at J to 2 bases, leaving 4 bases not matched to a gene. The DNA of the CDR3 is TGTGCCAGCAGCCCGGGGACTAGCGGCAACACCGGGGAGCTGTTTTTT. Residues: CASSPGTSGNTGELFF.

The chain carries TRBV2 and TRBJ2-1; the match to TRBD1 covers 8 bases. V lost 5 bases, J lost 4 bases, and 4 bases stayed unmatched. CDR1 and CDR2 from the germline V gene are SNHLY and FYNNEI. The CDR3 consists of 14 residues. CDR3 sequence: CASSRRTGYNEQFF. CDR3 nucleotide sequence: TGTGCCAGCAGTCGAAGGACAGGGTACAATGAGCAGTTCTTC.

The genes are TRBV6-5 and TRBJ1-6, with 9 bases fitting TRBD1. Germline lookup yields CDR1 MNHEY and CDR2 SVGAGI. J was trimmed by 8 bases and V by 5 bases; bases with no gene match: 7. The CDR3 runs 15 residues. CDR3 sequence: CASSTGTGWHSPLHF. CDR3 sequence (DNA): TGTGCCAGCAGTACGGGGACAGGGTGGCATTCACCCCTCCACTTT.

The gene calls are TRBV7-9 and TRBJ1-3; D may be TRBD1 (5 bases). Looked up from germline, CDR1 is SEHNR and CDR2 is FQNEAQ (reference sequence). CDR3 length equals 16 residues. The V end was cut by 2 bases, the J end by 0 bases, with 11 bases between. The CDR3 region has the DNA TGTGCCAGCAGCTTACCAGGGTACGTCTCTGGAAACACCATATATTTT. This translates into CASSLPGYVSGNTIYF.

The genes are TRBV25-1 and TRBJ2-3; TRBD2 agrees at 7 bases. Germline assignment: CDR1 MGHDK and CDR2 SYGVNS. This CDR3 is 17 amino acids long. Losses at the gene ends were 6 bases for V and 0 bases for J; bases not matched to a gene: 12. Here the CDR3 reads CASRAPGGSRSTDTQYF. The CDR3 DNA is TGTGCCAGCAGGGCCCCGGGGGGTAGCCGGAGCACAGATACGCAGTATTTT.

V is TRBV7-9 and J is TRBJ1-2, with 9 bases that match TRBD1. Trimming at V came to 4 bases and at J to 8 bases, leaving 5 bases not matched to a gene. Germline-derived CDR1 and CDR2 are SEHNR and FQNEAQ (reference sequence). The CDR3 runs 13 residues. DNA of the CDR3: TGTGCCAGCAGCTATACCGGGACAGGGGGCTACACCTTC. Residues: CASSYTGTGGYTF.

The V and J genes are TRBV28 and TRBJ1-3; D is perhaps TRBD1 (6 bases). CDR3 size: 14 residues. V lost 7 bases to trimming and J lost 0 bases, with 10 bases between them. CDR1 and CDR2 (germline): MDHEN, SYDVKM. CDR3 DNA: TGTGCCAGCACCCCGACAGGCTCTGGAAACACCATATATTTT. As protein: CASTPTGSGNTIYF.

The V and J genes are TRBV6-5 and TRBJ1-4; 7 bases agree with TRBD1. The CDR3 consists of 13 residues. CDR1 and CDR2 from the germline V gene are MNHEY and SVGAGI. Losses at the gene ends were 4 bases for V and 8 bases for J; bases not matched to a gene: 4. In DNA, the CDR3 is TGTGCCAGCAGTTCCGACAGGGACGAAAAACTGTTTTTT. This gives the protein CASSSDRDEKLFF.